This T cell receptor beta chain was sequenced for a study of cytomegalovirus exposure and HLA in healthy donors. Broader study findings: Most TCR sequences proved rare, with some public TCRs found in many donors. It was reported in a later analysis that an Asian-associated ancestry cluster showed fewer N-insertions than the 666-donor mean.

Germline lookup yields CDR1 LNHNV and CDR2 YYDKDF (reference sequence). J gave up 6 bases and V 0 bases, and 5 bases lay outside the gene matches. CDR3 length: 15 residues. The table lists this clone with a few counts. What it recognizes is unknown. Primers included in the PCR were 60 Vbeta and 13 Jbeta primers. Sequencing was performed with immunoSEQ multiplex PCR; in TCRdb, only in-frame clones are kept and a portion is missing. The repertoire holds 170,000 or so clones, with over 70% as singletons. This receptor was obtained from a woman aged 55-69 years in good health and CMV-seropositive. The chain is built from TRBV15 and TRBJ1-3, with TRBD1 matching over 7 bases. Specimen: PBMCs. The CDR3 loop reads CATSRDYTGENTIYF. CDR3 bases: TGTGCCACCAGCAGAGACTACACAGGGGAAAACACCATATATTTT.